The clone carrying this TCR beta chain was found many times. These data belong to a study of T cells after yellow fever vaccination. TCRdb passed the 5' RACE reads through MiXCR, listing each CDR3 protein once. This table holds under 400,000 distinct CDR3 sequences, about 12% found once. V gave up 1 base and J gave up 13 bases, with 15 bases separating them. The germline gives CDR1 LGHNA, CDR2 YSLEER. This CDR3 comprises 13 residues. The TCR sequence derives from a man between 18 and 29 years old who received the YFV17D yellow fever vaccine. The sequencing here drew on CD4+ T cells sorted from PBMCs, taken 15 days after the yellow fever booster vaccination. The V and J genes are TRBV4-3 and TRBJ2-3, with a tentative D call TRBD2 (5 bases). The CDR3 nucleotides are TGCGCCAGCAGCCAAGCCCCGGACTCCCAAAAGTATTTT. As protein: CASSQAPDSQKYF.